A single sample is the source of the 11 T cell receptor beta chains below, sequenced in a study of T cells in Graves' hyperthyroidism and ophthalmopathy. From RNA transcripts, TCR beta CDR3 regions were amplified. The HTBI set primed first-round TCR CDR3 RT-PCR. TCRdb re-called the multiplex PCR reads with MiXCR, one entry per CDR3 protein. The repertoire holds 300,000 or so distinct CDR3 sequences, roughly a fifth seen once, with 50% in the top ten. Sequencing input: blood. The receptors were gathered from a woman aged 50 to 65 with Graves' hyperthyroidism.

This clonotype was seen a few times. J is TRBJ2-1 and V is TRBV10-3; 7 bases align to TRBD2. Germline V gene lookup returns CDR1 ENHRY and CDR2 SYGVKD. This CDR3 has 17 residues. With V trimmed by 3 bases and J by 7 bases, 15 bases remained unmatched. The CDR3 DNA reads TGTGCCATCAGTGACCCCTTGGGCGCGGGAGACAGTAATGAGCAGTTCTTC. Its translation: CAISDPLGAGDSNEQFF.

The chain joins TRBV12-3 or TRBV12-4 to TRBJ1-2; 8 bases map to TRBD1. This CDR3 is built from 11 residues. The trim removed 7 bases at V and 7 bases at J, leaving 2 bases unmatched. As DNA, the CDR3 is TGTGCCAGCACAGGGGGCTTTGGCTACACCTTC. Translating gives CASTGGFGYTF.

This chain connects TRBV24-1 to TRBJ1-1; 8 positions agree with TRBD1. Germline values: CDR1 KGHDR, CDR2 SFDVKD. The CDR3 totals 13 residues. V lost 7 bases and J lost 9; bases outside the gene matches: 9. The CDR3 coding sequence is TGTGCCACCAGCCGATCCCAGGGGGCGCAAGCTTTCTTT. Translating gives CATSRSQGAQAFF.

This clonotype was seen ten or more times. CDR3 loop: CASGLVGTSGGAYEQFF. As DNA, the CDR3 is TGTGCTAGTGGTTTGGTAGGGACTAGCGGGGGGGCGTATGAGCAGTTCTTC. The V gene is TRBV12-5, the J gene TRBJ2-1, with 16 nucleotides matching TRBD2. V shed 0 bases and J 8 bases; nucleotides not matched to a gene: 4. Germline V gives CDR1 LGHNT, CDR2 FRNRAP. The CDR3 spans 17 residues.

This clonotype has at least ten counts. The chain's CDR3 is CASRPSGAKNTEAFF. The CDR3 DNA reads TGTGCCAGCAGACCGTCAGGGGCGAAGAACACTGAAGCTTTCTTT. The J gene is TRBJ1-1, the V gene TRBV27, with a tentative D call TRBD1 (6 bases). Germline-derived CDR1 and CDR2 are MNHEY and SMNVEV (reference sequence). The V end was cut by 6 bases, the J end by 1 base, with 15 bases between. CDR3 size: 15 residues.

There are many counts of this clonotype. The gene calls are TRBV29-1 and TRBJ1-1, with a weak D call TRBD1 (5 bases). The CDR3 runs 15 residues. The ends were cut back, 5 bases at V and 3 bases at J, with 19 bases in the middle. CDR1 is SQVTM and CDR2 is ANQGSEA in the germline V gene. The CDR3 here is CSVPRGGRADTEAFF. CDR3 nucleotides: TGCAGCGTTCCCCGCGGGGGGAGGGCGGACACTGAAGCTTTCTTT.

This clonotype appeared many times. The chain couples TRBV12-3 or TRBV12-4 to TRBJ1-1; D remains unclear. The CDR3 runs 13 residues. Trimming removed 1 base from V and 4 bases from J, with 7 bases in between. CDR3 DNA: TGTGCCAGCAGTTTAGAGGGTGTCACTGAAGCTTTCTTT. Residues: CASSLEGVTEAFF.

The chain joins TRBV19 to TRBJ1-1; D call uncertain. Per germline, CDR1 LNHDA and CDR2 SQIVND (reference sequence). The CDR3 sequence is 13 residues long. The V gene lost 4 bases and the J gene lost 3 bases, with 9 bases spanning the gap. The CDR3 sequence: CASSSHPDTEAFF. CDR3 in DNA: TGTGCCAGTAGTAGCCACCCGGACACTGAAGCTTTCTTT.

V and J are TRBV20-1 and TRBJ1-5; TRBD1 matches at 7 bases. The CDR3 consists of 15 residues. Looked up from germline, CDR1 is DFQATT and CDR2 is SNEGSKA (reference sequence). The V and J ends lost 1 base and 5 bases, in that order; junction bases with no gene match: 8. CDR3 coding DNA: TGCAGTGCTAGAGGACAGGGAACGAACCATCAGCCCCAGCATTTT. Translating gives CSARGQGTNHQPQHF.

This chain links TRBV20-1 with TRBJ1-1; 9 bases are shared with TRBD1. Germline-derived CDR1 and CDR2 are DFQATT and SNEGSKA (reference sequence). After removal of 7 bases from V and 1 base from J, the junction contained 4 bases not matched to a gene. The CDR3 is 13 residues long. CDR3 residues: CSVGTGRNTEAFF. The DNA for the CDR3 is TGCAGTGTGGGGACAGGGAGGAACACTGAAGCTTTCTTT.

The chain is built from TRBV7-9 and TRBJ2-7; D is possibly TRBD1 (6 bases). Germline V gives CDR1 SEHNR, CDR2 FQNEAQ (reference sequence). The CDR3 length is 14 residues. V was cut by 1 base and J by 4 bases, with 11 bases left in between. The CDR3 DNA reads as TGTGCCAGCAGCTTAGTAACAGGGCAGTACGAGCAGTACTTC. Translated: CASSLVTGQYEQYF.